This T cell receptor beta chain was captured by sequencing in a study of shared clonotypes between healthy human individuals. The method was immunoSEQ multiplex PCR; TCRdb's version includes in-frame clones alone and lacks a portion of them. The repertoire has about 1 million clones, about 77% of them found once; the top ten carry approximately 1.5%. Trimming shortened V by 3 bases and J by 8 bases, and 12 bases separated the two germline ends. The CDR3 has 13 residues. Germline assignment: CDR1 MGHDK and CDR2 SYGVNS. This clone appeared a single time. The rearrangement joins TRBV25-1 to TRBJ2-3, with D possibly TRBD1 on 6 matching bases. The source material was memory CD4+ T cells sorted from blood. Documented subset: CD45RA-negative fraction. This clonotype originated in a man aged 18 to 29 in good health. The CDR3: CASSDLQGSTQYF. The CDR3 nucleotides are TGTGCCAGCAGTGACCTCCAGGGGAGTACGCAGTATTTT.